The 12 T cell receptor beta chains below come from one sample, sequenced in a study of T cell responses to AZD1222 COVID-19 vaccine. Sequenced by immunoSEQ multiplex PCR; TCRdb stores in-frame clones only, minus some. The sample lists 120,000 or so clones, 90% seen once, with approximately 7.5% in the top ten. The input for sequencing was peripheral blood, taken on day 0 of AZD1222 vaccination. The source is an adult in good health.

Only a few counts were recorded for this clone. This rearrangement joins TRBV6-5 to TRBJ1-3; D is unclear. The CDR3 consists of 11 residues. Per germline, CDR1 MNHEY and CDR2 SVGAGI. Trimming pared 10 bases from V and 2 bases from J, leaving 6 bases between. The CDR3 sequence is CATRTGNTIYF. CDR3 bases: TGTGCCACCCGCACTGGAAACACCATATATTTT.

This sequence joins TRBV9 and TRBJ2-1, with 13 bases matching TRBD2. Germline V gene lookup returns CDR1 SGDLS and CDR2 YYNGEE. Trimming cost V 4 bases and J 7 bases; bases outside gene matches: 5. The CDR3 is made up of 15 amino acids. CDR3 amino acids: CASSSTSGRKNEQFF. DNA for the CDR3: TGTGCCAGCAGCTCGACTAGCGGGAGGAAGAATGAGCAGTTCTTC.

The rearrangement joins TRBV5-1 to TRBJ2-1, with TRBD1 matching over 8 bases. V shed 4 bases, J shed 5 bases, and the junction held 5 bases outside the gene matches. Per the germline V gene, CDR1 is SGHRS and CDR2 is YFSETQ. The CDR3 is made up of 14 amino acids. CDR3 region: CASSRATGDNEQFF. The CDR3 nucleotides read TGCGCCAGCAGCCGAGCGACAGGGGACAATGAGCAGTTCTTC.

The chain uses TRBV27 and TRBJ2-3; D might be TRBD1 (5 bases). The CDR3 sequence is 17 residues long. Per germline, CDR1 MNHEY and CDR2 SMNVEV (reference sequence). V lost 8 bases and J lost 0, with 21 bases in between. This CDR3 reads CASSPQQERGSTDTQYF. In nucleotides, the CDR3 is TGTGCCAGCTCCCCTCAACAGGAAAGGGGTAGCACAGATACGCAGTATTTT.

This rearrangement joins TRBV6-1 to TRBJ2-7, with D maybe TRBD1 (5 bases). Trimming removed 2 bases at V and 4 bases at J, with 15 bases between. The CDR3 sequence is 15 residues long. Germline V lookup: CDR1 MNHNS, CDR2 SASEGT. CDR3 sequence reads: CASSERIRDWYEQYF. The CDR3 DNA sequence: TGTGCCAGCAGTGAAAGGATCAGGGATTGGTACGAGCAGTACTTC.

The CDR3 DNA is TGTGCCAGCAGTTTAGGCAGGGGCGGCACTGAAGCTTTCTTT. Protein sequence: CASSLGRGGTEAFF. The rearrangement joins TRBV28 to TRBJ1-1, with D maybe TRBD1 (6 bases). The germline CDR1 and CDR2 sequences are MDHEN and SYDVKM. V was pared by 2 bases and J by 4 bases, with 11 bases between. The CDR3 is 14 residues long.

This clone turned up a few times. The CDR3 DNA reads TGTGCCAGCACTTTAGTGGGGGCTGGTGAGACCCAGTACTTC. It encodes CASTLVGAGETQYF. This chain links TRBV2 with TRBJ2-5, with TRBD1 as a possible D gene (6 bases). Trimming pared 7 bases from V and 5 bases from J, leaving 17 bases between. The germline V gene encodes CDR1 SNHLY and CDR2 FYNNEI. The CDR3 runs to 14 residues.

This clone was seen a handful of times. CDR3 sequence reads: CASSLGGEKEKLFF. The CDR3 region has the DNA TGTGCCAGCAGCCTAGGAGGGGAAAAGGAAAAACTGTTTTTT. The rearrangement links TRBV5-4 to TRBJ1-4; D is possibly TRBD1 (5 bases). Trimming cost V 4 bases and J 8 bases, with 15 bases left between them. The CDR3 length is 14 residues. Germline loops: CDR1 SGHNT, CDR2 YYREEE (reference sequence).

This clone showed up just a few times. The genes are TRBV7-8 and TRBJ2-5, with D tentatively TRBD1 (6 bases). The germline gives CDR1 SGHVS, CDR2 FQNEAQ. V was pared by 2 bases and J by 7 bases, with 20 bases between. This CDR3 is built from 16 residues. Here the CDR3 DNA reads TGTGCCAGCAGCTTAACGCGCGCCAGGGGACGGGCGACCCAGTACTTC. It is translated as CASSLTRARGRATQYF.

J is TRBJ1-2 and V is TRBV2, with D perhaps matching TRBD1 (6 bases). Trimming shortened V by 8 bases and J by 11 bases, and 18 bases separated the two germline ends. Germline CDR1 reads SNHLY; CDR2 reads FYNNEI. The CDR3 loop spans 12 amino acids. The CDR3 DNA reads TGTGCCAGCGGACGGGGGGCCACAAGATACACCTTC. Translation: CASGRGATRYTF.

The chain employs TRBV12-3 or TRBV12-4 and TRBJ1-1, with D possibly being TRBD1 (5 bases). V lost 7 bases and J lost 6, with 15 bases in between. The CDR3 is made up of 13 amino acids. The CDR3 reads CASTLMGPAEAFF. The CDR3 DNA follows: TGTGCCAGCACCCTCATGGGGCCCGCTGAAGCTTTCTTT.

This chain links TRBV7-9 with TRBJ2-1; TRBD2 matches 7 bases. In germline, CDR1 is SEHNR, CDR2 FQNEAQ (reference sequence). The CDR3 runs to 15 residues. The J segment lost 6 bases and the V segment lost 2 bases, leaving 7 bases of the junction unmatched. CDR3: CASSLPPRLANEQFF. CDR3 DNA: TGTGCCAGCAGCTTACCTCCGAGACTAGCCAATGAGCAGTTCTTC.